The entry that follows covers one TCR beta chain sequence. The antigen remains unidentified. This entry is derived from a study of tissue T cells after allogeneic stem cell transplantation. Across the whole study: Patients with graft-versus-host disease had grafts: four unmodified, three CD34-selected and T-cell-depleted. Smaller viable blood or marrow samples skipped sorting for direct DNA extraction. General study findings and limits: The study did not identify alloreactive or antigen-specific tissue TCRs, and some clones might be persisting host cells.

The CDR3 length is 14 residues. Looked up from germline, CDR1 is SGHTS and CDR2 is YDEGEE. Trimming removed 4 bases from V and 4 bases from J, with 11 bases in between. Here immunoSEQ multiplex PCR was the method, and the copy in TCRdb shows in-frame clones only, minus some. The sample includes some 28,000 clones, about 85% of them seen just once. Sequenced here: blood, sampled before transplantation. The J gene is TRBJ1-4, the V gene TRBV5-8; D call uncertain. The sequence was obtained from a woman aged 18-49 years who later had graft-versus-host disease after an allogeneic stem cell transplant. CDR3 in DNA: TGTGCCAGCAGCCTCCGGTACCTTAATGAAAAACTGTTTTTT. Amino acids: CASSLRYLNEKLFF.